This T cell receptor (beta chain) was retrieved from a study of tumor and adjacent non-tumor tissue in lung cancer. Study information: The patients, 10 men and 5 women, were roughly 30 to 76 with stage I to III disease. Samples averaged roughly 4 million productive TCRbeta reads each. General observations from the study: Shorter survival was associated with higher TCR diversity in tumors.

The CDR3 loop spans 14 amino acids. Germline CDR1 is SGHDT and CDR2 is YYEEEE. RNA was extracted from bulk tissue without any cell sorting. Between August and November 2014, newly diagnosed, chemotherapy-naive lung cancer patients underwent thoracic surgery in China. On this clonotype: Antigen unknown. One end of the junction varies from germline; a read error may be responsible.

TCRbeta libraries were built with three rounds of nested PCR, modified from ARM-PCR. MiXCR, applied by TCRdb to the multiplex PCR reads, yields one record per CDR3 protein. This table holds around 200,000 distinct CDR3 sequences, about two thirds found once. This chain joins TRBV5-6 and TRBJ2-7; D uncertain. The receptor was isolated from a man aged 55 to 70 with non-small cell lung cancer. The sample consisted of lung tumor tissue. This CDR3 is CVSSRPDRSSEQYF. Here the CDR3 DNA reads TGTGTCAGCAGCAGACCCGACCGTTCCAGCGAACAGTACTTC.